This TCR beta chain was sequenced in a study of cytomegalovirus exposure and HLA in healthy donors. Note on this clone: The antigen remains undetermined.

These donors were members of the roughly 120-subject validation cohort, a group separate from the approximately 670-subject first cohort. Germline V gives CDR1 LNHNV, CDR2 YYDKDF (reference sequence). This CDR3 contains 14 residues. Trimming removed 1 base from V and 4 bases from J, with 10 bases in between. The method was immunoSEQ multiplex PCR; TCRdb's version includes in-frame clones alone and lacks a portion of them. The table shows roughly 240,000 clones, with around 87% occurring only once. Findings and limits, study-wide: Subsequent analysis of the 120 or so validation repertoires found a tendency for first-cohort TCR clusters to co-occur. Per published reports, the classifier diagnosed cytomegalovirus status with high specificity and sensitivity.

Sequencing was carried out using PBMCs. This sequence joins TRBV15 and TRBJ1-2; TRBD1 might be the D (6 bases). This receptor was identified in a man aged 18 to 35 in good health and CMV-seronegative. CDR3 loop: CATSRVQGPYGYTF. In nucleotides, the CDR3 is TGTGCCACCAGCAGAGTGCAGGGGCCCTATGGCTACACCTTC. The full variable domain, its missing parts supplied by reference TRBV15 and TRBJ1-2, is DAMVIQNPRYQVTQFGKPVTLSCSQTLNHNVMYWYQQKSSQAPKLLFHYYDKDFNNEADTPDNFQSRRPNTSFCFLDIRSPGLGDTAMYLCATSRVQGPYGYTFGSGTRLTVV.